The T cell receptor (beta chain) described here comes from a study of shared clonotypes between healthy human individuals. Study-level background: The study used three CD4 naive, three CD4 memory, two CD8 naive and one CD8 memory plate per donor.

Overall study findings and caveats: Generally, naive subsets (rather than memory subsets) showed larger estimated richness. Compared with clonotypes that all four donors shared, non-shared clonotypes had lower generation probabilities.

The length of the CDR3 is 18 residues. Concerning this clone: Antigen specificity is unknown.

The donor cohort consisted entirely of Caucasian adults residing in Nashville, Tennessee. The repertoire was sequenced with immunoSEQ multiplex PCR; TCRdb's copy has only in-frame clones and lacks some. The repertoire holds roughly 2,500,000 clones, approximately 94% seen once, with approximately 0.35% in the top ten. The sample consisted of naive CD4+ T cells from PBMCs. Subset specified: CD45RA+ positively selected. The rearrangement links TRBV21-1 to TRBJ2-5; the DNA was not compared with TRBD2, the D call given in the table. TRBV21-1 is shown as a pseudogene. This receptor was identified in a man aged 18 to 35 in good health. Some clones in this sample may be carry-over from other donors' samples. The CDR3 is CASSRPGLAGGPGETQYF. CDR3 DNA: TGTGCCAGCTCCCGACCGGGACTAGCGGGAGGCCCGGGAGAGACCCAGTACTTC.